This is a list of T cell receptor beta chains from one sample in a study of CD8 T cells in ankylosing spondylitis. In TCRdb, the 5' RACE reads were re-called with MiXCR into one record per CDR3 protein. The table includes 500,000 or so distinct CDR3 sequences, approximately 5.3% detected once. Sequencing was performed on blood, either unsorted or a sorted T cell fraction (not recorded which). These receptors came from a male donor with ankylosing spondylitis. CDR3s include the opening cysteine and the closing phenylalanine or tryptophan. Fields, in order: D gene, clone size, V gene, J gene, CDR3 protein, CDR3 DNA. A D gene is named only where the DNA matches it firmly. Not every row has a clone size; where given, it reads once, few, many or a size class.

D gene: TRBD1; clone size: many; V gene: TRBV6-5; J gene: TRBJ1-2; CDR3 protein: CASSSFGTGLTYGYTF; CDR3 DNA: TGTGCCAGCAGTTCATTCGGGACAGGGCTGACCTATGGCTACACCTTC
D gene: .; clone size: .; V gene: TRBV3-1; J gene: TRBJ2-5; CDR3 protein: CASSQEPGGEETQYF; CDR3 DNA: TGTGCCAGCAGCCAAGAACCAGGGGGGGAAGAGACCCAGTACTTC
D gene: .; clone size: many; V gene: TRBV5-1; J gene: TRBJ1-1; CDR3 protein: CASSFTGNPEAFF; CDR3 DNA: TGCGCCAGCAGCTTTACAGGGAACCCTGAAGCTTTCTTT
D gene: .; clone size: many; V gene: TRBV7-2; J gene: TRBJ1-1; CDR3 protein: CASGRARTEAFF; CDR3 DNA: TGTGCCAGCGGGAGGGCTCGAACTGAAGCTTTCTTT
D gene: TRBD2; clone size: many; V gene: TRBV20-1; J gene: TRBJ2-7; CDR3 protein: CSAKKAGGTYEQYF; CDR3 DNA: TGCAGTGCAAAGAAGGCGGGGGGGACCTACGAGCAGTACTTC
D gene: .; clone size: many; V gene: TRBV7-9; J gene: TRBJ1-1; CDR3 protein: CASSSGNSAEAFF; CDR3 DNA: TGTGCCAGCAGTTCAGGGAATTCAGCTGAAGCTTTCTTT
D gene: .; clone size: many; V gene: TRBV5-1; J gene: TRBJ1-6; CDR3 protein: CASSLEGTVLGSPLHF; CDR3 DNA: TGCGCCAGCAGCTTGGAGGGGACGGTCTTGGGTTCACCCCTCCACTTT
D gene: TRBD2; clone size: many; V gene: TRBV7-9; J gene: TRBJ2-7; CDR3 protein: CASSSSGGGREQYF; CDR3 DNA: TGTGCCAGCAGCTCCTCTGGCGGGGGGCGCGAGCAGTACTTC
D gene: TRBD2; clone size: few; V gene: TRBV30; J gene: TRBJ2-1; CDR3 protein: CAWSKFPEREDNEQFF; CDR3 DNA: TGTGCCTGGAGTAAATTCCCCGAGCGGGAGGACAATGAGCAGTTCTTC
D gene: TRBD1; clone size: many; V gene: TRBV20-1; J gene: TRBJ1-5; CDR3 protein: CSARDREANQPQHF; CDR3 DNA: TGCAGTGCTAGGGACAGGGAGGCCAATCAGCCCCAGCATTTT
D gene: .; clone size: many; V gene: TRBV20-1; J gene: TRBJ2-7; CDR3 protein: CSARDIAYEQYF; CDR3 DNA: TGCAGTGCTAGGGACATCGCCTACGAGCAGTACTTC
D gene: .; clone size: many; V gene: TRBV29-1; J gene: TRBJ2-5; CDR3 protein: CSGGDRQETQYF; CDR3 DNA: TGCAGCGGCGGGGACAGACAAGAGACCCAGTACTTC
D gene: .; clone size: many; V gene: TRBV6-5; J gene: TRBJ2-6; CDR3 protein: CASSYDSGGANVLTF; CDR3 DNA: TGTGCCAGCAGTTACGATAGTGGTGGGGCCAACGTCCTGACTTTC
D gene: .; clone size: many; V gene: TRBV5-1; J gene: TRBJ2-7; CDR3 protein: CASSPVGGNYEQYF; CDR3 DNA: TGCGCCAGCAGCCCCGTCGGGGGCAACTACGAGCAGTACTTC
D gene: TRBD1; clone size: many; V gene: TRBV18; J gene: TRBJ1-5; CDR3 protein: CASSPDRANQPQHF; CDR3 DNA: TGTGCCAGCTCACCGGACAGGGCGAATCAGCCCCAGCATTTT
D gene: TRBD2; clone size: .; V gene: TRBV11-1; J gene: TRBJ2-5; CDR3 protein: CASTTGLAAAYQETQYF; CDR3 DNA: TGTGCCAGCACCACGGGACTAGCGGCCGCGTACCAAGAGACCCAGTACTTC
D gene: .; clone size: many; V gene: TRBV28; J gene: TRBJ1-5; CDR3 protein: CASSLRSKGDQPQHF; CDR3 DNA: TGTGCCAGCAGTTTAAGGTCAAAAGGGGATCAGCCCCAGCATTTT
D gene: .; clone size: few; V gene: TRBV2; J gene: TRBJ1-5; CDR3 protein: CASNVGYSQPQHF; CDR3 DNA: TGTGCCAGCAACGTGGGATATAGTCAGCCCCAGCATTTT
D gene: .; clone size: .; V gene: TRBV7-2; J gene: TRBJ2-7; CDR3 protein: CASSSLQESYEQYF; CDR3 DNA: TGTGCCAGCAGCTCCCTACAGGAATCCTACGAGCAGTACTTC
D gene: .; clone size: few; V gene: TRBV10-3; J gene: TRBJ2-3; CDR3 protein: CATGGTGTDTQYF; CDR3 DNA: TGTGCCACCGGGGGTACGGGCACAGATACGCAGTATTTT
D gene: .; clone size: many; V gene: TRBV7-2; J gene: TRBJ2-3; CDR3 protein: CASRPSRTGTDTQYF; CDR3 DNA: TGTGCCAGCAGGCCGTCTCGGACGGGCACAGATACGCAGTATTTT
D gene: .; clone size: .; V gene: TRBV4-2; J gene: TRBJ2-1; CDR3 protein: CASSQAFRDSYNEQFF; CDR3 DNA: TGTGCCAGCAGCCAAGCTTTTCGGGACTCCTACAATGAGCAGTTCTTC
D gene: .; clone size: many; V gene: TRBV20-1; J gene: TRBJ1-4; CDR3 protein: CSASLGGGEKLFF; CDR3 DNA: TGCAGTGCTAGTTTAGGTGGGGGGGAAAAACTGTTTTTT
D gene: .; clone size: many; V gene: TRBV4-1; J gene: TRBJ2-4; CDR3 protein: CASSQDQRGSAKNIQYF; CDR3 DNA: TGCGCCAGCAGCCAAGATCAACGAGGGTCAGCCAAAAACATTCAGTACTTC
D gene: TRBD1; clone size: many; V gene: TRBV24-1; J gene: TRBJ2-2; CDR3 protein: CATSDRTGGSGELFF; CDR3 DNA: TGTGCCACCAGTGACCGGACAGGGGGGTCCGGGGAGCTGTTTTTT
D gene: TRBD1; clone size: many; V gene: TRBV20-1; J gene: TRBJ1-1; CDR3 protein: CSAPTSRGSGTEAFF; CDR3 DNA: TGCAGTGCTCCTACCTCCAGGGGGAGCGGTACTGAAGCTTTCTTT
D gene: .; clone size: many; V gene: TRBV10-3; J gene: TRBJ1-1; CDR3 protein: CAISVRGGPNTEAFF; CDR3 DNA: TGTGCCATCAGTGTTAGAGGGGGACCGAACACTGAAGCTTTCTTT
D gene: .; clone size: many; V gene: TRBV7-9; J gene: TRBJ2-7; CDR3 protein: CASSRLGWGTGHEQYF; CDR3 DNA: TGTGCCAGCAGCCGCCTTGGCTGGGGTACAGGCCACGAGCAGTACTTC
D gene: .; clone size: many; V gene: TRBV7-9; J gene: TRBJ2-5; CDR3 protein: CASSPNLGPNGETQYF; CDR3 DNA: TGTGCCAGCAGCCCAAACCTAGGACCCAACGGGGAGACCCAGTACTTC
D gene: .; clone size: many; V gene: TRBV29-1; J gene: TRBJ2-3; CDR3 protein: CSVALSTDTQYF; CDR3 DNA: TGCAGCGTGGCCCTTAGCACAGATACGCAGTATTTT
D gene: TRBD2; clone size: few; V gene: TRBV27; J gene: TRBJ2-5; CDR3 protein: CASSLRVLRASGFQETQYF; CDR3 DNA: TGTGCCAGCAGTTTACGCGTACTTCGGGCTAGCGGATTCCAAGAGACCCAGTACTTC